This T cell receptor beta chain came from a study of T cell responses to AZD1222 COVID-19 vaccine. The study, taken as a whole, reports: Clonal diversity was possibly underestimated; the donors were predominantly white British and more often female. Repertoire samples came only from after the peak T cell response. Nearly half of spike-specific TCRs reportedly go after variant regions that carry no mutations.

Profiling relied on immunoSEQ multiplex PCR, and the TCRdb table lists in-frame clones only, not all of them. The table records roughly 80,000 clones, approximately 90% of them present only once. Timing groups of about 4 and about 12 weeks for second doses were pooled. Notes on this clone: Its specificity is unknown.

The CDR3 totals 19 residues. V gave up 5 bases and J gave up 3 bases; unmatched junction bases: 14. The sequenced sample was peripheral blood, obtained 28 days after the second AZD1222 dose. The V and J genes are TRBV6-7 and TRBJ2-3; 13 bases map to TRBD2. TRBV6-7 is designated an ORF whose function remains uncertain. This sequence originates from an adult who received the AZD1222 COVID-19 vaccine. CDR3 sequence: CASSIPSPGLAGRTDTQYF. In DNA form, the CDR3 reads TGTGCCAGCAGTATACCTTCCCCGGGACTAGCGGGGAGGACAGATACGCAGTATTTT.